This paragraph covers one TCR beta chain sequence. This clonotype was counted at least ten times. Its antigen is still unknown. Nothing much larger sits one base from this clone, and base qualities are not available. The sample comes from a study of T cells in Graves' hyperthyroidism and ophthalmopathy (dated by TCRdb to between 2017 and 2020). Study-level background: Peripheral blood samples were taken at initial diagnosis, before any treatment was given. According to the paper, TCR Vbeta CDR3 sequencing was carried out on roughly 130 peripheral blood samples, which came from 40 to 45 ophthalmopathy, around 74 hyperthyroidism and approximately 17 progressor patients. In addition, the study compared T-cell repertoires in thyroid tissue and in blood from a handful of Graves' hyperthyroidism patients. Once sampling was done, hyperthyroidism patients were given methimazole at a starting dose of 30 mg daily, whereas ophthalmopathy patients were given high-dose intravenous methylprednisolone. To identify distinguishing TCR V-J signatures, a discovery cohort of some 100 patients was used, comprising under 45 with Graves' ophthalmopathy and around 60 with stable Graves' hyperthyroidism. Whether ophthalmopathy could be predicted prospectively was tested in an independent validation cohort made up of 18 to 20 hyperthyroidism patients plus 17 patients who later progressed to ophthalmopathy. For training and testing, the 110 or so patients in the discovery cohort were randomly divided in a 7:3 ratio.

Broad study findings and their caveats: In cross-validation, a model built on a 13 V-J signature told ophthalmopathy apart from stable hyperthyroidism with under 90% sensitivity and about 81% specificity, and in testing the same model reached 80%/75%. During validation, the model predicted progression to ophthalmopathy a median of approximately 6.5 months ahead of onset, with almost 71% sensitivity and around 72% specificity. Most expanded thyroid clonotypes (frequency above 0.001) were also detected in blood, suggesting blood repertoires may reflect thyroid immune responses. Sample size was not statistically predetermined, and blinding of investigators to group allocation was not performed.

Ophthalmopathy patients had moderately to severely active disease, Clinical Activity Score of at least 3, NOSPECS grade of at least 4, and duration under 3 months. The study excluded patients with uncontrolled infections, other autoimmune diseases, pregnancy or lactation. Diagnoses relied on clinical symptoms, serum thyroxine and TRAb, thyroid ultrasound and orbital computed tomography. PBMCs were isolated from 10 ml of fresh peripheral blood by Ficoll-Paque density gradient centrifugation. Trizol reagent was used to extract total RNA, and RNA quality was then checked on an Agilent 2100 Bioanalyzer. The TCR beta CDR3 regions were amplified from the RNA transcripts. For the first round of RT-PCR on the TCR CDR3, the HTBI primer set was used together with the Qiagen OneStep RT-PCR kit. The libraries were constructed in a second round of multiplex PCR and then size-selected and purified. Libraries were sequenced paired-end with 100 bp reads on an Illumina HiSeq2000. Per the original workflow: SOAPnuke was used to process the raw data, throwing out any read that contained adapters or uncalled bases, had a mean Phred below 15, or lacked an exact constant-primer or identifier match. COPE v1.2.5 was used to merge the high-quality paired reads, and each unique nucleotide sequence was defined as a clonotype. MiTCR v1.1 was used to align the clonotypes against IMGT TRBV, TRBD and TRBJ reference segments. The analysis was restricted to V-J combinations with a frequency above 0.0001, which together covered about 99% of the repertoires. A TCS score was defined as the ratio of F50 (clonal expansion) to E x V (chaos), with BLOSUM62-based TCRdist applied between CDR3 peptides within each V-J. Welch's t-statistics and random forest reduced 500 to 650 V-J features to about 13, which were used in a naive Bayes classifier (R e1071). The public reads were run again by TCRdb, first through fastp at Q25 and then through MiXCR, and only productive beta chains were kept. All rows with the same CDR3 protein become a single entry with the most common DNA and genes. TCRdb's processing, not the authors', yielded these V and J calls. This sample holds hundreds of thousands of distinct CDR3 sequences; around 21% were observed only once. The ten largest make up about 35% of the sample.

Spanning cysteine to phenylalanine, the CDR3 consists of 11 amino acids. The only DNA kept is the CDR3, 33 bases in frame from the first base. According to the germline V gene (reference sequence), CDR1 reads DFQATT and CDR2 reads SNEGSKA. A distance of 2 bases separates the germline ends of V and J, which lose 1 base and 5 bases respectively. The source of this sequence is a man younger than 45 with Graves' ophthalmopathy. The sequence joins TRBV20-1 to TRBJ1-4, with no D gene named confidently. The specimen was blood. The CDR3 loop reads CSARANEKLFF. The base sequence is TGCAGTGCTAGAGCGAATGAAAAACTGTTTTTT.